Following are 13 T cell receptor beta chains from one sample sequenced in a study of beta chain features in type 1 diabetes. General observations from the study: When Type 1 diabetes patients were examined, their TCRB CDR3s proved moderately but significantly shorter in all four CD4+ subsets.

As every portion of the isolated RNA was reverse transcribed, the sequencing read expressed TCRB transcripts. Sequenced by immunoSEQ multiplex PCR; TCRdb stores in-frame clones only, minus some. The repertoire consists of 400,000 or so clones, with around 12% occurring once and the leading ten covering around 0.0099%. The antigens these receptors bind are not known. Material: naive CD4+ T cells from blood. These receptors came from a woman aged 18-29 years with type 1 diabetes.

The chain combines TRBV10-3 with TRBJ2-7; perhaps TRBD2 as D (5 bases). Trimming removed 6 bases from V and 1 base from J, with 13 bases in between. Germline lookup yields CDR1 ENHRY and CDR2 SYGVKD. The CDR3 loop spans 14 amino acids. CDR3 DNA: TGTGCCATCAGCCGGGGTGAGGGATCCTACGAGCAGTACTTC. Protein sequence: CAISRGEGSYEQYF.

CDR3: CASSLTGVAYEQYF. CDR3 in DNA: TGCGCCAGCAGCCTGACGGGGGTGGCCTACGAGCAGTACTTC. This chain joins TRBV5-1 and TRBJ2-7, with D possibly being TRBD2 (6 bases). Trimming took off 4 bases at V and 2 bases at J, with 13 bases between the two ends. Germline-derived CDR1 and CDR2 are SGHRS and YFSETQ. CDR3 length equals 14 residues.

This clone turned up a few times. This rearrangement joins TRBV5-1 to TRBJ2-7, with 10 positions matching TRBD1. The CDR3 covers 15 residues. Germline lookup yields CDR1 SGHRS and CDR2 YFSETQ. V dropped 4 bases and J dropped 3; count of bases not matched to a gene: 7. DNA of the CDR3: TGCGCCAGCAGCGGCCCCGGGACAGGGGACTACGAGCAGTACTTC. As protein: CASSGPGTGDYEQYF.

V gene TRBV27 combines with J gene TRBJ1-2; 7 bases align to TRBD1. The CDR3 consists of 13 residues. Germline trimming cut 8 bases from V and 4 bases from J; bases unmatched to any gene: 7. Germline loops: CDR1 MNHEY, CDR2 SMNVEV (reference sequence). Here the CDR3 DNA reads TGTGCCAGCTCACGGGACAGTCTCTATGGCTACACCTTC. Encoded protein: CASSRDSLYGYTF.

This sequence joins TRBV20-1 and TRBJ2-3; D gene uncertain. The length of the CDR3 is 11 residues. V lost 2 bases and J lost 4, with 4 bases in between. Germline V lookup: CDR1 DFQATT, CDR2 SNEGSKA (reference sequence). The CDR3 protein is CSARLPDTQYF. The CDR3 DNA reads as TGCAGTGCTAGACTTCCAGATACGCAGTATTTT.

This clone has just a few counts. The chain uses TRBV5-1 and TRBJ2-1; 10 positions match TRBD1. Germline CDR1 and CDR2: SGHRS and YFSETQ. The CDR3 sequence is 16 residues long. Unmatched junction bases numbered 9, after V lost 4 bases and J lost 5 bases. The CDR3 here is CASSQRQGASNNEQFF. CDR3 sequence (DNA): TGCGCCAGCAGCCAACGACAGGGGGCAAGTAACAATGAGCAGTTCTTC.

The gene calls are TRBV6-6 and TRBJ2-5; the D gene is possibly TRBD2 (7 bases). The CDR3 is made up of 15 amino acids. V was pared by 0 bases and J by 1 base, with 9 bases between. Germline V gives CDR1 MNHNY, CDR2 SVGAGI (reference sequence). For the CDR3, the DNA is TGTGCCAGCAGTTACTCTGGGGGGGCCCAAGAGACCCAGTACTTC. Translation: CASSYSGGAQETQYF.

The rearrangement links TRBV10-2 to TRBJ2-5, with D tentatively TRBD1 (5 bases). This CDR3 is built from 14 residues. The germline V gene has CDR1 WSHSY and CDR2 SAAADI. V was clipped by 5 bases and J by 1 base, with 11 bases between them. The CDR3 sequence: CASSRQMIQETQYF. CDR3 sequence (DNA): TGCGCCAGCAGTAGACAGATGATCCAAGAGACCCAGTACTTC.

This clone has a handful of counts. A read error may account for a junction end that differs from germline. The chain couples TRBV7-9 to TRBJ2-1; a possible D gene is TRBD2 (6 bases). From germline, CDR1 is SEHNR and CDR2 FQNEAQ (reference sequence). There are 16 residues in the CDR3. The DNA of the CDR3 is TGTGCCAGCAGGATCCGGGACTGGAACTCCAACAATGAGCAGTTCTTC. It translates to CASRIRDWNSNNEQFF.

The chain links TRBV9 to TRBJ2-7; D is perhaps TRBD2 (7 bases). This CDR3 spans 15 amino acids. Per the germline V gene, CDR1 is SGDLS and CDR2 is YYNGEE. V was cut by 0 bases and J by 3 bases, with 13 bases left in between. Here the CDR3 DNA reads TGTGCCAGCAGCGTAGGATCGGGGGGCTACTACGAGCAGTACTTC. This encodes CASSVGSGGYYEQYF.

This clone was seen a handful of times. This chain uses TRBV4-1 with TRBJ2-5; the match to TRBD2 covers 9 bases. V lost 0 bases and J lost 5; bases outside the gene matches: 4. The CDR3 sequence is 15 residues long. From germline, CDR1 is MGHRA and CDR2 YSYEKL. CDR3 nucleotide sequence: TGCGCCAGCAGCCAAGATTGGACTAGCGAGGAGACCCAGTACTTC. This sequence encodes CASSQDWTSEETQYF.

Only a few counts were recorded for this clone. CDR3 sequence reads: CASSAQPAAPLHF. In DNA, the CDR3 is TGCGCCAGCAGCGCCCAACCAGCGGCACCCCTCCACTTT. This chain connects TRBV4-3 to TRBJ1-6; D is undetermined. V was pared by 5 bases and J by 11 bases, with 13 bases between. CDR3 length: 13 amino acids. Germline CDR1 reads LGHNA; CDR2 reads YSLEER.

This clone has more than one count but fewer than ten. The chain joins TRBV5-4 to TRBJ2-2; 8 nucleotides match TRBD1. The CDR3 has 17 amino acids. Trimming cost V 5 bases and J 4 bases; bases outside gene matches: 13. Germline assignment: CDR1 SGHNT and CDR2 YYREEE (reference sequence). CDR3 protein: CASSPTTTGVFTGELFF. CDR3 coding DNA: TGTGCCAGCAGTCCTACTACGACAGGGGTCTTCACCGGGGAGCTGTTTTTT.